These 19 T cell receptor beta chains were all obtained from the same sample, sequenced in a study of T cell responses to AZD1222 COVID-19 vaccine. The protocol was immunoSEQ multiplex PCR, while the TCRdb copy is restricted to in-frame clones and leaves out a portion. The data show some 150,000 clones, 93% seen once. The specimen was peripheral blood, collected on day 0 of AZD1222 vaccination. These receptor sequences come from an adult in good health.

V and J are TRBV30 and TRBJ2-1, with 8 bases identical to TRBD1. Germline loops: CDR1 GTSNPN, CDR2 SVGIG (reference sequence). The CDR3 contains 14 residues. J gave up 6 bases and V 3 bases, and 7 bases lay outside the gene matches. CDR3 sequence (DNA): TGTGCCTGGAGCAGGGGGCAGGAGGGCAATGAGCAGTTCTTC. It yields the protein CAWSRGQEGNEQFF.

This rearrangement joins TRBV29-1 to TRBJ1-1; 7 nucleotides align to TRBD1. The CDR3 covers 14 residues. The V segment lost 8 bases and the J segment 4 bases; nucleotides outside the gene matches: 13. Germline CDR1 and CDR2: SQVTM and ANQGSEA. CDR3 sequence (DNA): TGCAGCTCTAGTAGGGGGCGCCCCCCCACTGAAGCTTTCTTT. It yields the protein CSSSRGRPPTEAFF.

The chain joins TRBV30 to TRBJ1-2; D is uncertain. This CDR3 spans 12 amino acids. CDR1 is GTSNPN and CDR2 is SVGIG in the germline V gene (reference sequence). V was clipped by 2 bases and J by 8 bases, with 12 bases between them. The CDR3 nucleotides read TGTGCCTGGAGTATGGGCCCTCCGGGCTACACCTTC. It codes for CAWSMGPPGYTF.

The chain carries TRBV6-5 and TRBJ1-1; 7 nucleotides align to TRBD1. The CDR3 consists of 15 residues. Germline assignment: CDR1 MNHEY and CDR2 SVGAGI. V gave up 8 bases and J gave up 1 base; unmatched junction bases: 10. This CDR3 reads CASSKGAGSNTEAFF. The CDR3 DNA reads TGTGCCAGCTCAAAGGGGGCAGGGTCGAACACTGAAGCTTTCTTT.

The rearrangement uses TRBV5-1 and TRBJ2-2, with D tentatively TRBD1 or TRBD2 (5 bases each). V lost 8 bases to trimming and J lost 0 bases, with 11 bases between them. The germline gives CDR1 SGHRS, CDR2 YFSETQ. The CDR3 spans 14 residues. The CDR3 nucleotides are TGCGCCAGTGGGATGGGGGCGAACACCGGGGAGCTGTTTTTT. Amino acids: CASGMGANTGELFF.

DNA for the CDR3: TGTGCCAGCAGTTACTCCGACAGGGCAAACACTGAAGCTTTCTTT. It codes for CASSYSDRANTEAFF. V usage is TRBV6-5 and J usage is TRBJ1-1, with TRBD1 matching 7 bases. The CDR3 contains 15 residues. J was trimmed by 2 bases and V by 0 bases; bases with no gene match: 3. Per the germline V gene, CDR1 is MNHEY and CDR2 is SVGAGI.

The CDR3 reads CASSIRTGGAFPQETQYF. CDR3 coding DNA: TGTGCCAGTAGTATACGGACAGGGGGCGCCTTCCCCCAAGAGACCCAGTACTTC. The chain links TRBV19 to TRBJ2-5; 11 nucleotides agree with TRBD1. The junction had 9 bases not matched to a gene; V was cut back by 2 bases and J by 1 base. Germline assignment: CDR1 LNHDA and CDR2 SQIVND (reference sequence). There are 18 residues in the CDR3. The whole variable domain, filled in from reference TRBV19 and TRBJ2-5, reads DGGITQSPKYLFRKEGQNVTLSCEQNLNHDAMYWYRQDPGQGLRLIYYSQIVNDFQKGDIAEGYSVSREKKESFPLTVTSAQKNPTAFYLCASSIRTGGAFPQETQYFGPGTRLLVL.

This clone was counted only a few times. The gene calls are TRBV3-1 (or the pseudogene TRBV3-2) and TRBJ2-2; D unclear. The ends were cut back, 0 bases at V and 6 bases at J, with 23 bases in the middle. The germline V gene has CDR1 LGHDT and CDR2 YNNKEL (reference sequence). The CDR3 extends over 19 amino acids. The CDR3 spells CASSQDRRSQTYGPGELFF. The CDR3, as DNA: TGTGCCAGCAGCCAAGATCGCCGAAGTCAGACTTATGGCCCCGGGGAGCTGTTTTTT.

The rearrangement joins TRBV3-1 (or the pseudogene TRBV3-2) to TRBJ2-1; no clear D. Germline V gene lookup returns CDR1 LGHDT and CDR2 YNNKEL (reference sequence). The CDR3 runs 15 residues. Trimming pared 2 bases from V and 0 bases from J, leaving 8 bases between. The DNA for the CDR3 is TGTGCCAGCAGCCAAATACCGAGCTCCTACAATGAGCAGTTCTTC. This translates into CASSQIPSSYNEQFF.

The genes are TRBV24-1 and TRBJ1-5; possibly TRBD1 for D (5 bases). Germline loops: CDR1 KGHDR, CDR2 SFDVKD. Trimming removed 0 bases at V and 3 bases at J, with 17 bases between. CDR3 length equals 18 residues. For the CDR3, the DNA is TGTGCCACCAGTGATTTGAGGGACTCCATATGGGACAATCAGCCCCAGCATTTT. Amino acid sequence: CATSDLRDSIWDNQPQHF.

The J gene is TRBJ2-5, the V gene TRBV19, with 9 bases identical to TRBD1. V lost 5 bases to trimming and J lost 5 bases; unmatched junction nucleotides: 9. Germline CDR1 is LNHDA and CDR2 is SQIVND (reference sequence). This CDR3 region has 15 residues. The CDR3 sequence: CASSRSTGGLETQYF. CDR3 sequence (DNA): TGTGCCAGTAGTCGGTCGACAGGGGGTTTGGAGACCCAGTACTTC. Based on the CDR3 plus reference TRBV19 and TRBJ2-5, the full variable domain is DGGITQSPKYLFRKEGQNVTLSCEQNLNHDAMYWYRQDPGQGLRLIYYSQIVNDFQKGDIAEGYSVSREKKESFPLTVTSAQKNPTAFYLCASSRSTGGLETQYFGPGTRLLVL.

The chain couples TRBV3-1 (or the pseudogene TRBV3-2) to TRBJ2-5; TRBD1 matches at 8 bases. The CDR3 loop spans 16 amino acids. Germline V gene lookup returns CDR1 LGHDT and CDR2 YNNKEL (reference sequence). The ends lost 4 bases at V and 2 bases at J; junction bases unmatched: 9. CDR3 loop: CASSPSFTGGQETQYF. CDR3 nucleotides: TGTGCCAGCAGCCCTTCTTTTACAGGGGGACAAGAGACCCAGTACTTC.

The CDR3 protein is CASSRPGRSYEQYF. DNA of the CDR3: TGTGCCAGCAGCCGACCGGGACGCTCCTACGAGCAGTACTTC. The J gene is TRBJ2-7, the V gene TRBV7-9; D may match TRBD1 or TRBD2 (5 bases each). This CDR3 has 14 residues. In germline, CDR1 is SEHNR, CDR2 FQNEAQ (reference sequence). V was shortened by 5 bases and J by 0 bases, with 11 bases between the two germline ends.

The V call is TRBV9, the J call TRBJ2-3; D uncertain. CDR3 size: 13 residues. Between the trimmed V and J ends, which lost 1 base and 0 bases, there was a span of 3 bases. Germline values: CDR1 SGDLS, CDR2 YYNGEE. The CDR3 DNA reads TGTGCCAGCAGCGTATCTAGCACAGATACGCAGTATTTT. As protein: CASSVSSTDTQYF.

This sequence joins TRBV5-1 and TRBJ2-3; TRBD2 is a possible D gene (6 bases). The V end lost 0 bases, the J end lost 1 base, and 9 bases lay between the germline ends. The germline gives CDR1 SGHRS, CDR2 YFSETQ. The CDR3 length is 15 residues. CDR3 bases: TGCGCCAGCAGCTTGGCGGCTAGCGGCACAGATACGCAGTATTTT. It specifies CASSLAASGTDTQYF.

For the CDR3, the DNA is TGTGCCAGCAGTTACTCGGTAGGCTCCTACGAGCAGTACTTC. It specifies CASSYSVGSYEQYF. The chain has TRBV6-5 and TRBJ2-7; D call uncertain. This CDR3 is 14 amino acids long. From germline, CDR1 is MNHEY and CDR2 SVGAGI. With 0 bases removed from V and 0 bases from J, the gap between germline ends came to 6 bases.

The count of this clone is one. The chain couples TRBV11-3 to TRBJ1-1, with TRBD1 as a possible D gene (6 bases). Germline CDR1 SGHNT, CDR2 YENEEA. The CDR3 has 12 residues. The V end was cut by 8 bases, the J end by 6 bases, with 13 bases between. CDR3 nucleotides: TGTGCCAGCTCCAGGGGACGGGCTGAAGCTTTCTTT. It translates to CASSRGRAEAFF.

The chain employs TRBV29-1 and TRBJ2-5; the match to TRBD1 covers 8 bases. The J segment lost 2 bases and the V segment lost 0 bases, leaving 11 bases of the junction unmatched. CDR1 and CDR2 (germline): SQVTM, ANQGSEA. The CDR3 runs to 17 residues. In nucleotides, the CDR3 is TGCAGCGTTGAAGAAGGGACAGGCCGAAAACATCAAGAGACCCAGTACTTC. This codes for CSVEEGTGRKHQETQYF.

The rearrangement uses TRBV5-1 and TRBJ2-5; D not resolved. Trimming took 0 bases from V and 2 from J, leaving 5 bases between them. CDR1 is SGHRS, CDR2 YFSETQ, per germline. There are 13 residues in the CDR3. The CDR3: CASSLGRQETQYF. DNA of the CDR3: TGCGCCAGCAGCTTGGGGCGACAAGAGACCCAGTACTTC. Combining the CDR3 with reference TRBV5-1 and TRBJ2-5 gives the whole variable domain KAGVTQTPRYLIKTRGQQVTLSCSPISGHRSVSWYQQTPGQGLQFLFEYFSETQRNKGNFPGRFSGRQFSNSRSEMNVSTLELGDSALYLCASSLGRQETQYFGPGTRLLVL.